This T cell receptor (beta chain) was identified in a study of spatial heterogeneity in lung cancer (dated by TCRdb to 2018 to 2020). Describing the broader study: Beta-chain transcripts were consistently detected in greater numbers than alpha-chain transcripts, which likely reflected higher beta-chain transcript abundance. In the raw uncorrected reads, each unique combination of TCR and UMI appeared more than ten times on average. Both alpha and beta chains were TCR-sequenced in samples taken at surgery, namely 220 tumor regions, approximately 66 matched nontumor lung samples and over 55 PBMC samples. The study quantitatively compared TCR alpha and beta repertoires across multiple tumor regions, matched nontumor lung and blood in non-small cell lung cancer. The study linked features of the TCR repertoire to counts of nonsynonymous mutations, which were determined by whole-exome sequencing of tumor tissue.

The paper's findings and limits, for the study overall: Additional single-cell paired TCR alpha and beta sequencing was considered necessary to confirm, at a functional level, the hypothesis that regional TCRs recognize regional mutations. Ubiquitous expanded tumor TCRs were found in blood more often at tumor resection than at routine follow-up.

The time point label for this specimen denotes: sample taken at primary tumor resection. Without any cell sorting, TCR sequencing was performed on whole RNA extracted either from tumor and nontumor lung tissue or from cryopreserved PBMC samples. The donors were about 65 patients from the lung TRACERx cohort who had early-stage, untreated non-small cell lung cancer. A patient was chosen for TCR sequencing only when enough RNA was available from at least two tumor regions. Libraries were constructed by 5' RACE. For sequencing, a NextSeq 500 was employed. In the TCR library protocol, a unique molecular identifier was attached to each TCR cDNA molecule so that PCR and sequencing errors could be corrected. The original methods were these. TCR identification, UMI-based error correction and CDR3 extraction were all carried out with Decombinator tools. Expanded TCRs were defined as those above a frequency of 2 per 1,000, corresponding to the top 1% of the tumor frequency distribution. Rényi diversity was computed with the R vegan package after subsampling each repertoire 100 times to 5,000 TCRs. CDR3 similarity networks were constructed using string-kernel similarity of amino acid triplets, with links drawn between CDR3s whose pairwise similarity was above 0.82. The public reads were reanalyzed by TCRdb: fastp trimming at Q25, MiXCR alignment, in-frame beta chains only. When rows share a CDR3 protein, they turn into one entry using the most common DNA and genes. TCRdb's processing, not the authors', yielded these V and J calls. The sample includes some 100,000 distinct CDR3 sequences, with approximately 12% observed a single time. Clones ranked in the top ten supply about 40% of the sample.

This clonotype was seen only a few times. Its antigen is unknown. Base qualities are not recorded, but no much larger clone differs from it by a single base. The V and J ends are trimmed by 4 bases and 7 bases, leaving 11 bases between them. Its CDR3 holds 13 amino acids, cysteine through phenylalanine. Just CDR3 DNA is preserved here, 39 bases in frame from base 1. CDR1 and CDR2, per the germline V gene, are LGHNA and YSLEER. The origin of this receptor is a male donor with early-stage non-small cell lung cancer. This chain is built from TRBV4-3 and TRBJ1-5; no D gene can be assigned with confidence. Sequenced material: PBMCs, taken at surgery. In nucleotide form, the sequence is TGCGCCAGCAGCCCCTACAAGGGACAGCCCCAGCATTTT. Its translation is CASSPYKGQPQHF.